The 20 T cell receptor beta chains presented below share a single source sample, sequenced in a study of Graves' ophthalmopathy and Graves' hyperthyroidism. RNA transcripts were the source from which TCR beta CDR3 regions were amplified. Amplification began with first-round RT-PCR using HTBI primers, then second-round multiplex PCR was performed. TCRdb processed the multiplex PCR reads anew with MiXCR; each CDR3 protein has one entry. The data hold over 450,000 distinct CDR3 sequences, with approximately 15% observed a single time. Specimen: blood. These receptors all stem from a woman aged 25 to 45 with Graves' ophthalmopathy.

The chain joins TRBV4-1 to TRBJ2-7, with unresolved D. Germline CDR1 reads MGHRA; CDR2 reads YSYEKL. The CDR3 is made up of 14 amino acids. Deletions cut 2 bases from V and 2 bases from J, with 10 bases between. Here the CDR3 DNA reads TGCGCCAGCAGCCAACGACCCCTAACCTACGAGCAGTACTTC. It is translated as CASSQRPLTYEQYF.

This clonotype was seen ten or more times. V and J are TRBV19 and TRBJ1-3; TRBD1 is a possible D gene (5 bases). Germline V gives CDR1 LNHDA, CDR2 SQIVND (reference sequence). The CDR3 spans 16 residues. Trimming took off 5 bases at V and 0 bases at J, with 14 bases between the two ends. As DNA, the CDR3 is TGTGCCAGTAGTGTGGGACGGATGCTCTCTGGAAACACCATATATTTT. Protein sequence: CASSVGRMLSGNTIYF.

This clonotype occurred many times. The chain combines TRBV30 with TRBJ1-1; D is perhaps TRBD1 (5 bases). Trimming stripped 2 bases from V and 4 bases from J, with 8 bases between. CDR3 size: 12 residues. CDR1 and CDR2 (germline): GTSNPN, SVGIG (reference sequence). The CDR3 sequence is CAWSRQTTEAFF. The CDR3, as DNA: TGTGCCTGGAGTCGACAGACCACTGAAGCTTTCTTT.

This clonotype occurred many times. The V gene is TRBV28, the J gene TRBJ2-2; 10 bases are shared with TRBD2. The CDR3 has 15 residues. V was clipped by 8 bases and J by 3 bases; unmatched bases: 6. CDR1 and CDR2 from the germline V gene are MDHEN and SYDVKM. The chain's CDR3 is CASALAGEDTGELFF. CDR3 nucleotide sequence: TGTGCCAGCGCTCTAGCGGGGGAAGACACCGGGGAGCTGTTTTTT.

In its sample, this clonotype was seen many times. The chain has TRBV20-1 and TRBJ2-7; TRBD2 agrees at 11 bases. V lost 0 bases to trimming and J lost 2 bases; unmatched junction nucleotides: 9. The CDR3 totals 17 residues. Germline V CDR1 and CDR2: DFQATT, SNEGSKA (reference sequence). Here the CDR3 reads CSARDRRLAGFAYEQYF. The CDR3 nucleotides read TGCAGTGCTAGAGATCGGAGACTAGCGGGGTTTGCCTACGAGCAGTACTTC.

In its sample, this clonotype was seen many times. J is TRBJ2-7 and V is TRBV9; D unclear. CDR3 length: 14 amino acids. Germline CDR1 SGDLS, CDR2 YYNGEE. V was shortened by 0 bases and J by 0 bases, with 7 bases between the two germline ends. In DNA form, the CDR3 reads TGTGCCAGCAGCGTAGAGGCAGCCTCCTACGAGCAGTACTTC. Encoded protein: CASSVEAASYEQYF.

This clonotype was picked up many times. J is TRBJ1-3 and V is TRBV11-3; D gene unclear. CDR3 size: 12 residues. Germline CDR1 reads SGHNT; CDR2 reads YENEEA. The ends were cut back, 3 bases at V and 8 bases at J, with 8 bases in the middle. In nucleotides, the CDR3 is TGTGCCAGCAGCTTCACGGAGGACACCATATATTTT. Encoded protein: CASSFTEDTIYF.

There are a few counts of this clonotype. The rearrangement uses TRBV4-1 and TRBJ2-7, with TRBD1 identical over 7 bases. The V gene end was trimmed by 3 bases and the J gene end by 3 bases; junction bases not matched to a gene: 17. The CDR3 loop spans 18 amino acids. CDR1 is MGHRA, CDR2 YSYEKL, per germline. CDR3 sequence: CASSHYRLSGQTYYEQYF. The CDR3 region has the DNA TGCGCCAGCAGCCATTATCGCCTTTCGGGACAGACGTACTACGAGCAGTACTTC.

This clonotype came up many times. V gene TRBV3-1 combines with J gene TRBJ1-3; a weak D match, TRBD1 (5 bases). This CDR3 is built from 16 residues. CDR1 and CDR2 from the germline V gene are LGHDT and YNNKEL (reference sequence). Trimming pared 0 bases from V and 1 base from J, leaving 10 bases between. CDR3 in amino acids: CASSQEGTASGNTIYF. The CDR3 nucleotides are TGTGCCAGCAGCCAAGAGGGGACGGCTTCTGGAAACACCATATATTTT.

Ten or more counts support this clonotype. It may be a read error: a sequence one base away is much more abundant. The chain links TRBV12-3 or TRBV12-4 to TRBJ2-7; 10 bases line up with TRBD2. This CDR3 is 16 amino acids long. V lost 8 bases and J lost 2; bases outside the gene matches: 12. For the CDR3, the DNA is TGTGCCAGCGGACCAACGGGTCTAGCGGGAGCCTACGAGCAGTACTTC. Translation gives CASGPTGLAGAYEQYF.

The genes are TRBV27 and TRBJ1-6, with 7 positions matching TRBD1. This CDR3 comprises 17 residues. The germline V gene has CDR1 MNHEY and CDR2 SMNVEV (reference sequence). With 4 bases clipped from V and 9 bases from J, the junction kept 15 bases outside the gene matches. The DNA of the CDR3 is TGTGCCAGCAGTTCACCAATACTACAGGGGAGGGGTTCACCCCTCCACTTT. This codes for CASSSPILQGRGSPLHF.

This clonotype was observed at least ten times. The chain joins TRBV27 to TRBJ1-1, with 7 bases aligning to TRBD1. J was trimmed by 6 bases and V by 2 bases; bases with no gene match: 6. In germline, CDR1 is MNHEY, CDR2 SMNVEV (reference sequence). The CDR3 extends over 14 amino acids. The CDR3 reads CASSLAGGVSEAFF. The CDR3 nucleotides read TGTGCCAGCAGTTTAGCAGGGGGGGTTTCTGAAGCTTTCTTT.

This clonotype turned up a few times. The J gene is TRBJ2-2, the V gene TRBV10-1; no definite D call. This CDR3 has 13 residues. CDR1 is WNHNN, CDR2 SYGVQD, per germline (reference sequence). Deletions cut 10 bases from V and 2 bases from J, with 11 bases between. This chain's CDR3 is CATTKDNTGELFF. The CDR3 DNA reads as TGCGCCACCACCAAGGACAACACCGGGGAGCTGTTTTTT.

This clonotype was seen at least ten times. This chain connects TRBV19 to TRBJ1-5, with D possibly matching TRBD1 (5 bases). Germline CDR1 LNHDA, CDR2 SQIVND (reference sequence). V shed 6 bases and J shed 2 bases, with 14 bases lying between them. The CDR3 contains 15 residues. In DNA form, the CDR3 reads TGTGCCAGTAGCCATCCAAGAGGGGGCAATCAGCCCCAGCATTTT. It is translated as CASSHPRGGNQPQHF.

This clonotype came up many times. The chain couples TRBV11-1 to TRBJ1-5; 12 nucleotides align to TRBD1. The trim removed 3 bases at V and 4 bases at J, leaving 10 bases unmatched. CDR1 SGHAT and CDR2 FQDESV come from the germline V gene (reference sequence). The CDR3 sequence is 18 residues long. The CDR3 DNA reads TGTGCCAGCAGCTTGGGGACAGGGGGCGGAGTGTGGAATCAGCCCCAGCATTTT. This translates into CASSLGTGGGVWNQPQHF.

The J gene is TRBJ2-6, the V gene TRBV20-1; D unresolved. The V end lost 3 bases, the J end lost 2 bases, and 11 bases lay between the germline ends. Germline lookup yields CDR1 DFQATT and CDR2 SNEGSKA (reference sequence). The CDR3 runs 15 residues. The CDR3 nucleotides are TGCAGTGCTAGCGGCATCTTTCCTGGGGCCAACGTCCTGACTTTC. Encoded protein: CSASGIFPGANVLTF.

J is TRBJ1-5 and V is TRBV28, with D maybe TRBD1 (5 bases). Germline V gene sequence: CDR1 MDHEN, CDR2 SYDVKM. The CDR3 spans 16 residues. Trimming stripped 7 bases from V and 6 bases from J, with 22 bases between. The CDR3 spells CASKGRGREFGQPQHF. CDR3 nucleotide sequence: TGTGCCAGCAAAGGTAGGGGCAGAGAATTCGGTCAGCCCCAGCATTTT.

For the CDR3, the DNA is TGTGCCAGTAGGACCGACCTTAACTATGGCTACACCTTC. The encoded protein is CASRTDLNYGYTF. The chain uses TRBV28 and TRBJ1-2; D gene unclear. Trimming took 9 bases from V and 1 from J, leaving 12 bases between them. Germline V gives CDR1 MDHEN, CDR2 SYDVKM. The CDR3 totals 13 residues.

The chain employs TRBV12-3 or TRBV12-4 and TRBJ2-7, with 8 bases matching TRBD2. The CDR3 is 16 amino acids. J was trimmed by 6 bases and V by 6 bases; bases with no gene match: 16. The CDR3 sequence: CASSPGGGGRLGEQYF. The CDR3 DNA follows: TGTGCCAGCAGCCCCGGTGGGGGCGGGAGGCTAGGCGAGCAGTACTTC.

Only a few counts were recorded for this clonotype. As DNA, the CDR3 is TGTGCCAGCAGTTTGCCAGCGGGAGTTGGGGAGCTGTTTTTT. Its protein product is CASSLPAGVGELFF. The chain uses TRBV28 and TRBJ2-2; 8 nucleotides line up with TRBD2. The J segment lost 8 bases and the V segment lost 3 bases, leaving 5 bases of the junction unmatched. CDR1 is MDHEN and CDR2 is SYDVKM in the germline V gene. This CDR3 contains 14 residues.